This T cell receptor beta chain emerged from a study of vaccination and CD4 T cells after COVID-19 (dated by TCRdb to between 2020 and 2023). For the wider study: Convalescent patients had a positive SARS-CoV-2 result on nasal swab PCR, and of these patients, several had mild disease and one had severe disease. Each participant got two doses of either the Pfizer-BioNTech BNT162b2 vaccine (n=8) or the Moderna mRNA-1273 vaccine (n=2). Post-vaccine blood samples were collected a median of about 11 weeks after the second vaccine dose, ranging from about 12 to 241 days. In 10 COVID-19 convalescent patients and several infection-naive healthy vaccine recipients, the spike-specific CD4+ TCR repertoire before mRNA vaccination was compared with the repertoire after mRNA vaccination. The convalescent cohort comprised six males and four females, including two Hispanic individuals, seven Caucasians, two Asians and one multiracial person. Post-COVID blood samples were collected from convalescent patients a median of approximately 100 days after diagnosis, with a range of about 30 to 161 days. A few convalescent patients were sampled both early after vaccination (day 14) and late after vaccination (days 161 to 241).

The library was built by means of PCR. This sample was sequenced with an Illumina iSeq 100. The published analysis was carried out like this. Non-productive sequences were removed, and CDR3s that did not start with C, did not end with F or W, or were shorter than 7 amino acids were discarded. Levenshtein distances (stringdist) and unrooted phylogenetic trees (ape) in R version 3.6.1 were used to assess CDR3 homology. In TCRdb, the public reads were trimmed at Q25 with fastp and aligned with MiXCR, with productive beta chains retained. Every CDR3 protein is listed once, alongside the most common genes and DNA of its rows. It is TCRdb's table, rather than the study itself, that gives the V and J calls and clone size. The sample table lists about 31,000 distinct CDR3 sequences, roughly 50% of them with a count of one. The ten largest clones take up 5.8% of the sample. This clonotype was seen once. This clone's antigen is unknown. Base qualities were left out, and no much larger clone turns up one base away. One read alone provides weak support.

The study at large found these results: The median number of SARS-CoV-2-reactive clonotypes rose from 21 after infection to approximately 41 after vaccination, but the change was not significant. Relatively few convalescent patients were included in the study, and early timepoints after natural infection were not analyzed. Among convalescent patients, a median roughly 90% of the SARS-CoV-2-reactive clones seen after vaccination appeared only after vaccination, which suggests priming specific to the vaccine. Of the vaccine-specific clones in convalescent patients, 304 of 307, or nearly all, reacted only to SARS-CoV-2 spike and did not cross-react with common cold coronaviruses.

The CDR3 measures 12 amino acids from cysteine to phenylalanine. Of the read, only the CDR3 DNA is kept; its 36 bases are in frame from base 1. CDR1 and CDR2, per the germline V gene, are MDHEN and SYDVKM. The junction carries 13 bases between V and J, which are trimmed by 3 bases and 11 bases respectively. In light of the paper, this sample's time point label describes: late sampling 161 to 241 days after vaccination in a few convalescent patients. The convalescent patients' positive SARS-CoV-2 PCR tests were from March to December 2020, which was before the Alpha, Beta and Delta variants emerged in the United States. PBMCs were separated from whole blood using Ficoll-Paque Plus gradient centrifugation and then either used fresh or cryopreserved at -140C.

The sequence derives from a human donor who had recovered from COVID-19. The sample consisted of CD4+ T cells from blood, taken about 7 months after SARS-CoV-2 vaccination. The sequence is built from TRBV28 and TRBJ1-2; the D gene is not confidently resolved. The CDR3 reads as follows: CASSFGLIGYTF. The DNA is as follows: TGTGCCAGCAGTTTTGGCCTTATCGGGTACACCTTC.